This T cell receptor (beta chain) was recovered during a study of glioma-infiltrating T cells. In regard to this clonotype: The antigen remains unidentified. A much larger clone is a single base away; this may be a read error.

Using RNA template, CDR3s of TCR alpha and beta were amplified with iRepertoire arm-PCR. One-step reverse transcription and amplification started from about 100-400 ng of tissue mRNA or PBMC total RNA. MiXCR, run by TCRdb on the multiplex PCR reads, gives a single entry per CDR3 protein. The repertoire has 150,000 to 200,000 distinct CDR3 sequences, more than 35% of them found once; the top ten carry around 4.9%. Study-wide findings and caveats: Only very few CDR3 sequences appeared in both tissue and blood. Non-neoplastic patients had below-expected tissue-blood divergence, while all gliomas exceeded expectation.

Looked up from germline, CDR1 is DFQATT and CDR2 is SNEGSKA (reference sequence). Losses at the gene ends were 7 bases for V and 3 bases for J; bases not matched to a gene: 10. This CDR3 has 15 residues. Material: glioma tissue, nonneoplastic brain tissue, or PBMCs (not recorded which). The TCR comes from a human donor with low-grade glioma or glioblastoma, undergoing nonglioma brain surgery, or in good health (not recorded which). This chain joins TRBV20-1 and TRBJ2-7; 12 nucleotides match TRBD1. DNA of the CDR3: TGCAGTGTTGATCCGGGACAGGGGGCGGACTACGAGCAGTACTTC. Translated, it gives CSVDPGQGADYEQYF.